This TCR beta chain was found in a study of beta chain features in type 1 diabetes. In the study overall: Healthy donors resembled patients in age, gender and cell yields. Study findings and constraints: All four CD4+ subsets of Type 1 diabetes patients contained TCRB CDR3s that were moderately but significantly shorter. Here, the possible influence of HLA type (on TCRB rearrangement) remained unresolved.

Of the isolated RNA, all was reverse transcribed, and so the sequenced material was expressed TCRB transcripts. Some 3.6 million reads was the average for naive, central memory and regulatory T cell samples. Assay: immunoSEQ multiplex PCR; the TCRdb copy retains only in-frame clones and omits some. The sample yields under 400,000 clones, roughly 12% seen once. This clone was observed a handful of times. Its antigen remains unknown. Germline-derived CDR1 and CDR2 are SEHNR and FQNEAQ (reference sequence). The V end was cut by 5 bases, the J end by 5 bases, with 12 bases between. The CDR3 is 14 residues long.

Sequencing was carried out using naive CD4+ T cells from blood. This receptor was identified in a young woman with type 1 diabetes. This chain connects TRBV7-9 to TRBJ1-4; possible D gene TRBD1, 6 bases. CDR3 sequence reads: CASSSTGTNEKLFF. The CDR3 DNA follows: TGTGCCAGCAGCAGTACGGGGACAAATGAAAAACTGTTTTTT.